These T cell receptor beta chains were read from a single sample in a study of identical twins. TCRdb re-analysed the 5' RACE reads in MiXCR, keeping a single row per CDR3 protein. Counted here are hundreds of thousands of distinct CDR3 sequences, over 15% occurring once; the ten biggest clones make up over 10%. These data also featured in a second study, about T cells expressing NK-cell markers.

The sequenced sample was PBMCs. These receptor sequences come from a woman between 18 and 30 years old in good health. Both conserved end residues are part of each CDR3. The D gene is left open where the match is weak. Expanded clones get a size class; other rows say once, few or many, or leave the size out.

clone_size | j_call | d_call | v_call | cdr3_aa | cdr3_nt
many | TRBJ2-1 | TRBD2 | TRBV6-1 | CASIKERGFYNEQFF | TGTGCCAGCATCAAGGAGCGGGGTTTCTACAATGAGCAGTTCTTC
NA | TRBJ2-7 | TRBD1 | TRBV6-1 | CASRRQGGNEQYF | TGTGCCAGCAGAAGACAGGGTGGAAACGAGCAGTACTTC
NA | TRBJ2-1 | NA | TRBV7-6 | CASSSSPGGSSYNEQFF | TGTGCCAGCAGCTCCAGTCCGGGCGGTAGCTCCTACAATGAGCAGTTCTTC
many | TRBJ2-3 | NA | TRBV12-3/TRBV12-4 | CASSPVQVTDTQYF | TGTGCCAGCAGTCCGGTACAGGTAACAGATACGCAGTATTTT
NA | TRBJ2-1 | NA | TRBV6-5 | CASRRPSGEQFF | TGTGCCAGCAGGCGACCGTCGGGGGAGCAGTTCTTC
few | TRBJ1-2 | NA | TRBV20-1 | CSAPWAGAGGYTF | TGCAGTGCTCCCTGGGCAGGGGCGGGTGGCTACACCTTC
few | TRBJ2-3 | TRBD1 | TRBV12-3/TRBV12-4 | CASSPSRGGAWTDTQYF | TGTGCCAGCAGCCCCTCCCGAGGGGGCGCGTGGACAGATACGCAGTATTTT
NA | TRBJ1-2 | NA | TRBV9 | CASSGGSNRPYGYTF | TGTGCCAGCTCCGGGGGCAGCAACAGACCATATGGCTACACCTTC
few | TRBJ2-5 | TRBD1 | TRBV29-1 | CSVADRQGSQGTQYF | TGCAGCGTTGCGGACAGACAGGGCTCCCAAGGGACCCAGTACTTC
few | TRBJ2-7 | TRBD2 | TRBV6-1 | CASLADDSYEQYF | TGTGCCAGCCTAGCGGACGATTCCTACGAGCAGTACTTC
NA | TRBJ2-5 | NA | TRBV28 | CASSLYAGMETQYF | TGTGCCAGCAGTTTATACGCAGGGATGGAGACCCAGTACTTC
NA | TRBJ2-5 | NA | TRBV5-1 | CASSGMGYRETQYF | TGCGCCAGCAGCGGGATGGGGTATCGAGAGACCCAGTACTTC
NA | TRBJ2-5 | TRBD2 | TRBV15 | CATQGLAGRETQYF | TGTGCCACGCAGGGACTAGCGGGGAGGGAGACCCAGTACTTC